Here is one T cell receptor beta chain with its context. In its sample, this clone was seen many times. Its antigen remains unidentified. No qualities accompany the bases; no much larger clone lies one base away. This sample stems from a study of blood T cell repertoires in COVID-19 (dated by TCRdb to the early 2020s). Looking at the study overall: Collaborator samples came from the United States, Italy and Spain and covered acute and convalescent phases of COVID-19. Samples were obtained from the ongoing ImmuneRACE study (first 160 participants) and from 950 to 1,500 subjects provided by 6 global collaborators. Deeply sampled blood TCRbeta repertoires from subjects exposed to, actively infected with, or recovered from COVID-19 were included in the dataset. Where HLA class I and class II types were available, the types were taken from metadata supplied by the sample provider, not from assay-based typing. The repertoires were made available in a free public database intended to serve as a resource for research on the immune response to SARS-CoV-2. Nearly every sample came with metadata listing a de-identified subject ID, COVID-19 status, age in years and sex. The prospective study material was composed of cDNA or gDNA derived from T cells, B-cell-depleted T cells, or PBMCs.

Collaborating institutions collected whole blood in K2EDTA tubes following their own protocols. For TCRbeta analysis, collaborators shipped samples in one of three forms: frozen whole blood, isolated PBMCs, or DNA extracted from either of those sample types. CDR1 and CDR2 are read off the germline V gene as SGHRS and YFSETQ. V drops 0 bases and J drops 9 bases, leaving 13 bases in between. From cysteine to phenylalanine, the CDR3 is 14 amino acids long. Only the CDR3 part of the read is kept: 42 bases, read in frame from the first base. The research as a whole found: The quantity of clinical and demographic metadata differed by source and by participant and was supplied without curation.

TCRbeta CDR3 regions were amplified from genomic DNA using the immunoSEQ Assay, a bias-controlled multiplex PCR. The study's own analysis went as follows. Within the assay, amplification of reference gene primers was used to estimate how many nucleated cells each sample contained. To quantify the absolute abundance of each unique TCRbeta CDR3 rearrangement, sequence reads were collapsed and filtered. For each sample, productive Simpson clonality was calculated by taking the square root of Simpson's diversity index across productive rearrangements. TCRdb retrieved this table from immuneACCESS and kept in-frame rearrangements only. Not all clones are present; in checked studies, unresolved V genes account for under half, and no reason is known for the remainder. The DNA was the basis for D and trimming; V, J and clone size are from that table. The sample yields roughly 350,000 clones; 70% to 90% were counted once. Of the sample, approximately 4% falls within the top ten clones.

The sequencing sample was made of peripheral blood. The clonotype comes from a woman between 45 and 60 years old with active or convalescent COVID-19. The rearranged segments are TRBV5-1 and TRBJ2-1; TRBD2 is a weak D gene call, 7 bases matching. At the DNA level, the sequence is TGCGCCAGCAGCTTGGAACAGGGCGGGGGTGAGCAGTTCTTC. Its protein is CASSLEQGGGEQFF.